These 8 T cell receptor beta chains were sequenced from one sample in a study of T cell responses to AZD1222 COVID-19 vaccine. Assay: immunoSEQ multiplex PCR; the TCRdb copy retains only in-frame clones and omits some. The sample holds about 83,000 clones, 80% to 90% seen once. The sample was peripheral blood, taken 28 days after the second AZD1222 dose. The source is an adult who received the AZD1222 COVID-19 vaccine.

This clone has just one count. This chain's CDR3 is CASSTERTGFNEQYF. CDR3 coding DNA: TGTGCCAGCAGCACTGAGAGGACAGGCTTCAACGAGCAGTACTTC. The V call is TRBV11-2, the J call TRBJ2-7; 7 nucleotides match TRBD1. Germline-derived CDR1 and CDR2 are SGHAT and FQNNGV. CDR3 size: 15 residues. Trimming cost V 5 bases and J 5 bases; bases outside gene matches: 12. The full variable domain, with the rest looked up from reference TRBV11-2 and TRBJ2-7, is EAGVAQSPRYKIIEKRQSVAFWCNPISGHATLYWYQQILGQGPKLLIQFQNNGVVDDSQLPKDRFSAERLKGVDSTLKIQPAKLEDSAVYLCASSTERTGFNEQYFGPGTRLTVT.

V is TRBV28 and J is TRBJ1-2; 8 positions agree with TRBD1. Germline lookup yields CDR1 MDHEN and CDR2 SYDVKM. The junction had 8 bases not matched to a gene; V was cut back by 6 bases and J by 5 bases. This CDR3 is 14 amino acids long. CDR3 nucleotide sequence: TGTGCCAGCAGGGCCGGACAGGGAGTTTATGGCTACACCTTC. Its protein is CASRAGQGVYGYTF.

The CDR3 protein is CASSSLLAGGGDTQYF. The DNA of the CDR3 is TGTGCCAGCAGCTCCCTACTAGCGGGAGGGGGGGATACGCAGTATTTT. This chain joins TRBV7-2 and TRBJ2-3, with TRBD2 matching 13 bases. The CDR3 loop spans 16 amino acids. CDR1 SGHTA and CDR2 FQGNSA come from the germline V gene. After removal of 4 bases from V and 6 bases from J, the junction contained 7 bases not matched to a gene.

The gene calls are TRBV13 and TRBJ1-2, with a possible D match to TRBD1 (6 bases). V was cut by 6 bases and J by 4 bases, with 24 bases left in between. CDR1 is PRHDT and CDR2 is FYEKMQ in the germline V gene (reference sequence). The CDR3 extends over 17 amino acids. CDR3 in DNA: TGTGCCAGCAGTGGGATGGGCAGGGGAGAGGAAGGCTATGGCTACACCTTC. It yields the protein CASSGMGRGEEGYGYTF.

This clone has more than one count but fewer than ten. This chain links TRBV28 with TRBJ2-5; possibly TRBD1 for D (5 bases). Germline CDR1 MDHEN, CDR2 SYDVKM. V dropped 3 bases and J dropped 0 bases, with 11 bases sitting between them. This CDR3 comprises 15 residues. The DNA of the CDR3 is TGTGCCAGCAGTTTGACCCAGGGAAACCAAGAGACCCAGTACTTC. Amino acids: CASSLTQGNQETQYF.

The chain is built from TRBV5-1 and TRBJ2-7; D uncertain. The CDR3 runs 14 residues. Between the trimmed V and J ends, which lost 3 bases and 4 bases, there was a span of 14 bases. Germline loops: CDR1 SGHRS, CDR2 YFSETQ. The CDR3 DNA follows: TGCGCCAGCAGCTCGACCACGAACTATTACGAGCAGTACTTC. This translates into CASSSTTNYYEQYF.

V usage is TRBV6-5 and J usage is TRBJ2-7; perhaps TRBD2 as D (5 bases). The CDR3 covers 16 residues. Germline values: CDR1 MNHEY, CDR2 SVGAGI. V was clipped by 0 bases and J by 0 bases, with 12 bases between them. CDR3 DNA sequence: TGTGCCAGCAGTTACTCGAGTAGCGTTGCCTCCTACGAGCAGTACTTC. This codes for CASSYSSSVASYEQYF.

The V and J genes are TRBV6-5 and TRBJ2-1, with D unclear. The CDR3 runs to 15 residues. Between the trimmed V and J ends, which lost 0 bases and 5 bases, there was a span of 11 bases. Germline V gene sequence: CDR1 MNHEY, CDR2 SVGAGI. This chain's CDR3 is CASSYSTSFNNEQFF. The CDR3 bases are TGTGCCAGCAGTTACTCGACCAGCTTTAACAATGAGCAGTTCTTC.